This is a list of T cell receptor beta chains from one sample in a study of blood T cell repertoires in COVID-19. TCRdb's copy holds only in-frame clones and misses some; the assay was immunoSEQ multiplex PCR. The sample has about 270,000 clones, approximately 86% seen once. The sequencing sample was made of peripheral blood. Receptor source: a middle-aged man with active or convalescent COVID-19. Each CDR3 is given with its conserved first and last residue. The D gene is left open where the match is weak. Not all rows give a size; the values are once, few, many and, for expanded clones, a class.

TGTGCCAGCAGCCAAGAGTCTGCGGAGACCCAGTACTTC	CASSQESAETQYF	TRBV4-2	TRBJ2-5	NA	once
TGTGCCAGCAGCTTGACGACTAGCAGAAGCTCCTACAATGAGCAGTTCTTC	CASSLTTSRSSYNEQFF	TRBV7-8	TRBJ2-1	TRBD2	NA
TGTGCCAGCAGCCCCCGGAATCCTAGCGGACACAATGAGCAGTTCTTC	CASSPRNPSGHNEQFF	TRBV9	TRBJ2-1	TRBD2	NA
TGTGCCAGCAGCTTCCGACAGGGTACAGATACGCAGTATTTT	CASSFRQGTDTQYF	TRBV7-6	TRBJ2-3	TRBD1	NA
TGTGCCAGCAGTTGGGGGGGAATGAATTCACCCCTCCACTTT	CASSWGGMNSPLHF	TRBV25-1	TRBJ1-6	NA	NA
TGTGCCAGCAGCGTAGGGCAGGGTGACCAGCCCCAGCATTTT	CASSVGQGDQPQHF	TRBV9	TRBJ1-5	NA	NA
TGTGCCAGCAGCGCACCCCGGGGGGGACCCTACGAGCAGTACTTC	CASSAPRGGPYEQYF	TRBV14	TRBJ2-7	TRBD2	NA
TGTGCCAGCAGCCTGGGTCAAAGACAGGGGTTCTACGAGCAGTACTTC	CASSLGQRQGFYEQYF	TRBV13	TRBJ2-7	TRBD1	NA
TGCGCCAGCAGCTTGGGTCACAGCACCTACGAGCAGTACTTC	CASSLGHSTYEQYF	TRBV5-1	TRBJ2-7	NA	NA
TGTGCCAGCAGCCCCCGACAGGCGAGCTCTGGAAACACCATATATTTT	CASSPRQASSGNTIYF	TRBV7-9	TRBJ1-3	NA	NA
TGTGCCAGCAGGGTAGCGGGGTCCTACGAGCAGTACTTC	CASRVAGSYEQYF	TRBV12-3/TRBV12-4	TRBJ2-7	TRBD2	NA
TGTGCTAGTGGTCCCCCTCCCAGCGCGAACACCGGGGAGCTGTTTTTT	CASGPPPSANTGELFF	TRBV12-5	TRBJ2-2	NA	NA